Below are 15 T cell receptor beta chains sequenced from a single sample in a study of cytomegalovirus exposure and HLA in healthy donors. Primers: 60 Vbeta forward and 13 Jbeta reverse. The assay was immunoSEQ multiplex PCR, and TCRdb's table has in-frame clones only and misses some. The table gives some 200,000 clones; the top ten clones make up approximately 0.72% of it. Material: PBMCs. The receptors here all came from a woman aged 18-30 years in good health and CMV-seropositive.

The chain uses TRBV4-2 and TRBJ1-2, with D uncertain. Germline V gives CDR1 LGHNA, CDR2 YNFKEQ. Trimming took 0 bases from V and 2 from J, leaving 13 bases between them. The CDR3 sequence is 16 residues long. This chain's CDR3 is CASSQEALAGNYGYTF. The CDR3 bases are TGTGCCAGCAGCCAAGAAGCCCTGGCAGGAAACTATGGCTACACCTTC.

This rearrangement joins TRBV14 to TRBJ2-1; 10 nucleotides match TRBD2. This CDR3 has 16 residues. The J segment lost 5 bases and the V segment lost 0 bases, leaving 4 bases of the junction unmatched. CDR1 and CDR2 from the germline V gene are SGHDN and FVKESK. The DNA for the CDR3 is TGTGCCAGCAGCCAAGACTTACTAGCGGGGAACAATGAGCAGTTCTTC. This translates into CASSQDLLAGNNEQFF.

J is TRBJ2-3 and V is TRBV29-1, with 12 nucleotides matching TRBD2. CDR1 and CDR2 (germline): SQVTM, ANQGSEA. V was clipped by 6 bases and J by 1 base; unmatched bases: 8. The CDR3 sequence is 16 residues long. The CDR3, as DNA: TGCAGCGTAAGCTCTAGCGGGAGGGCGGGCACAGATACGCAGTATTTT. Translating it yields CSVSSSGRAGTDTQYF.

This chain links TRBV25-1 with TRBJ2-1; TRBD2 agrees at 9 bases. Per the germline V gene, CDR1 is MGHDK and CDR2 is SYGVNS. The CDR3 totals 16 residues. With V trimmed by 3 bases and J by 1 base, 4 bases remained unmatched. The CDR3 loop reads CASSDRLAASYNEQFF. The CDR3 DNA is TGTGCCAGCAGTGATAGACTAGCGGCTTCCTACAATGAGCAGTTCTTC.

The chain carries TRBV6-5 and TRBJ2-7; TRBD1 agrees at 8 bases. The CDR3 length is 14 residues. J gave up 6 bases and V 5 bases, and 9 bases lay outside the gene matches. Germline V CDR1 and CDR2: MNHEY, SVGAGI. The CDR3 region has the DNA TGTGCCAGCAGTCATCGGACAGGGTCCCCCGAGCAGTACTTC. Protein product: CASSHRTGSPEQYF.

On this clone itself: Germline is not matched at one junction end, which may reflect a read error. The CDR3 DNA sequence: TGTGCTAGCAGCCTCGCAGGGACAGGGAAGACTGGGGCCAACGTCCTGACTTTC. This gives the protein CASSLAGTGKTGANVLTF. The V and J genes are TRBV7-7 and TRBJ2-6, with TRBD1 matching 9 bases. Germline CDR1 and CDR2: SSHAT and FNYEAQ (reference sequence). This CDR3 is built from 18 residues.

The rearrangement joins TRBV19 to TRBJ2-5; D is possibly TRBD2 (6 bases). With 0 bases removed from V and 9 bases from J, the gap between germline ends came to 14 bases. Germline CDR1 and CDR2: LNHDA and SQIVND (reference sequence). This CDR3 has 14 amino acids. The CDR3: CASSIEGGYVAQYF. CDR3 DNA: TGTGCCAGTAGTATAGAAGGAGGGTACGTTGCCCAGTACTTC.

The rearrangement joins TRBV6-1 to TRBJ2-7; D perhaps matches TRBD1 (6 bases). The CDR3 contains 14 residues. Germline assignment: CDR1 MNHNS and CDR2 SASEGT. Trimming took off 3 bases at V and 5 bases at J, with 14 bases between the two ends. CDR3 sequence (DNA): TGTGCCAGCAGTGATGGCTGGACAGACGACGAGCAGTACTTC. As protein: CASSDGWTDDEQYF.

The chain carries TRBV6-5 and TRBJ2-2, with 7 bases aligning to TRBD1. V trimming: 5 bases; J trimming: 1 base; junction bases outside the gene matches: 4. The CDR3 runs 15 residues. The germline V gene has CDR1 MNHEY and CDR2 SVGAGI. The CDR3 DNA reads as TGTGCCAGCAGTCAGGGGGTGGGGAACACCGGGGAGCTGTTTTTT. As protein: CASSQGVGNTGELFF.

The V and J genes are TRBV7-2 and TRBJ2-1; 10 nucleotides agree with TRBD2. The germline V gene encodes CDR1 SGHTA and CDR2 FQGNSA. There are 16 residues in the CDR3. V was pared by 5 bases and J by 7 bases, with 11 bases of the junction left unmatched. CDR3 sequence: CASSPSNSGGKNEQFF. CDR3 DNA: TGTGCCAGCAGCCCGAGTAATAGCGGGGGGAAAAATGAGCAGTTCTTC.

The chain couples TRBV6-1 to TRBJ1-4; tentative D call: TRBD1 (5 bases). This CDR3 has 14 residues. V lost 4 bases and J 8 bases, leaving 14 bases between the germline ends. From germline, CDR1 is MNHNS and CDR2 SASEGT. This CDR3 is CASSVSRAREKLFF. The CDR3 coding sequence is TGTGCCAGCAGTGTTTCCAGGGCGAGGGAAAAACTGTTTTTT.

The chain links TRBV7-6 to TRBJ1-1; 8 nucleotides align to TRBD1. V was pared by 5 bases and J by 1 base, with 3 bases of the junction left unmatched. The CDR3 covers 14 residues. The germline gives CDR1 SGHVS, CDR2 FNYEAQ. The CDR3 is CASSLGQGNTEAFF. The CDR3 bases are TGTGCCAGCAGCCTCGGACAGGGGAACACTGAAGCTTTCTTT.

This sequence joins TRBV10-1 and TRBJ2-2; the match to TRBD1 covers 11 bases. The germline V gene has CDR1 WNHNN and CDR2 SYGVQD (reference sequence). The CDR3 is 14 residues long. V lost 8 bases to trimming and J lost 6 bases; unmatched junction nucleotides: 5. The CDR3 reads CASGGQGAAGELFF. CDR3 in DNA: TGCGCCAGCGGCGGACAGGGGGCGGCCGGGGAGCTGTTTTTT.

The chain links TRBV25-1 to TRBJ2-5; 8 positions match TRBD2. The germline CDR1 and CDR2 sequences are MGHDK and SYGVNS. There are 16 residues in the CDR3. The V segment lost 3 bases and the J segment 5 bases; nucleotides outside the gene matches: 11. For the CDR3, the DNA is TGTGCCAGCAGTGACTCGCGGGAGGTCCACTGGGAGACCCAGTACTTC. Its translation: CASSDSREVHWETQYF.

The J gene is TRBJ2-1, the V gene TRBV7-3; the D gene is possibly TRBD1 (5 bases). Germline-derived CDR1 and CDR2 are SGHTA and FQGTGA. CDR3 size: 13 residues. V was pared by 5 bases and J by 5 bases, with 10 bases between. The CDR3 reads CASSRTKNNEQFF. In nucleotides, the CDR3 is TGTGCCAGCAGCCGGACAAAGAACAATGAGCAGTTCTTC.